One sample yielded the 22 T cell receptor beta chains listed below, sequenced in a study of T cell clonotyping in hematopoietic cell transplantation. Method: immunoSEQ multiplex PCR; TCRdb's copy keeps in-frame clones and lacks some. The sample carries more than 40,000 clones, 95% recorded once. The sequenced material came from peripheral blood mononuclear cells. These receptors were taken from a man aged 25 to 40 in good health. Some clones in this sample may be carry-over from other donors' samples.

This sequence joins TRBV5-1 and TRBJ1-6, with TRBD1 identical over 9 bases. V gave up 4 bases and J gave up 7 bases; unmatched junction bases: 6. The CDR3 runs 15 residues. Looked up from germline, CDR1 is SGHRS and CDR2 is YFSETQ. The CDR3 DNA reads as TGCGCCAGCAGCCTGGACAGGGGAACGAATTCACCCCTCCACTTT. Translation: CASSLDRGTNSPLHF.

In this sample, this clone turned up once. Written as DNA, the CDR3 is TGTGCCAGCAGCGTAGAGGGGACGGTCGCCTATAATTCACCCCTCCACTTT. As protein: CASSVEGTVAYNSPLHF. V is TRBV9 and J is TRBJ1-6; possibly TRBD1 for D (5 bases). Germline loops: CDR1 SGDLS, CDR2 YYNGEE. The V end lost 0 bases, the J end lost 2 bases, and 12 bases lay between the germline ends. This CDR3 is built from 17 residues.

This chain uses TRBV7-2 with TRBJ2-7, with D perhaps assigned TRBD1 or TRBD2 (5 bases each). V dropped 6 bases and J dropped 7 bases, with 22 bases sitting between them. The germline V gene has CDR1 SGHTA and CDR2 FQGNSA. The CDR3 sequence is 15 residues long. CDR3 region: CASSFTGTVASEQYF. CDR3 nucleotides: TGTGCCAGCAGTTTCACCGGGACGGTCGCTAGTGAGCAGTACTTC.

This chain connects TRBV9 to TRBJ1-1; no clear D. CDR3 length: 12 amino acids. Trimming stripped 3 bases from V and 1 base from J, with 4 bases between. Germline V gene sequence: CDR1 SGDLS, CDR2 YYNGEE. The CDR3 DNA reads as TGTGCCAGCAGCGGGGGGAACACTGAAGCTTTCTTT. Protein product: CASSGGNTEAFF.

This clone has just one count. The chain employs TRBV29-1 and TRBJ1-3; 7 bases are a match to TRBD1. Trimming cost V 6 bases and J 5 bases; bases outside gene matches: 7. The CDR3 spans 13 residues. Germline loops: CDR1 SQVTM, CDR2 ANQGSEA. In nucleotides, the CDR3 is TGCAGCGTGGCTAGACAGGGTAGAAACACCATATATTTT. The encoded protein is CSVARQGRNTIYF.

The rearrangement joins TRBV7-2 to TRBJ1-5, with no clear D. Germline V lookup: CDR1 SGHTA, CDR2 FQGNSA. Trimming pared 6 bases from V and 3 bases from J, leaving 12 bases between. This CDR3 is 14 amino acids long. The CDR3 protein is CASSREVTNQPQHF. CDR3 DNA sequence: TGTGCCAGCAGTCGCGAGGTTACCAATCAGCCCCAGCATTTT.

The J gene is TRBJ2-2, the V gene TRBV11-1; D uncertain. The CDR3 is made up of 16 amino acids. V dropped 4 bases and J dropped 2 bases, with 14 bases sitting between them. Germline V lookup: CDR1 SGHAT, CDR2 FQDESV (reference sequence). The CDR3 sequence is CASSSPGRGNTGELFF. CDR3 nucleotides: TGTGCCAGCAGCTCCCCCGGTAGAGGAAACACCGGGGAGCTGTTTTTT.

The J gene is TRBJ2-3, the V gene TRBV7-9; TRBD2 matches at 7 bases. The length of the CDR3 is 16 residues. Germline V gene sequence: CDR1 SEHNR, CDR2 FQNEAQ (reference sequence). The trim removed 1 base at V and 2 bases at J, leaving 6 bases unmatched. The CDR3 DNA is TGTGCCAGCAGCTTAGTCGCTAGCGGACTCACAGATACGCAGTATTTT. It codes for CASSLVASGLTDTQYF.

The rearrangement links TRBV6-1 to TRBJ2-7; tentative D call: TRBD1 (6 bases). This CDR3 region has 13 residues. Germline CDR1 MNHNS, CDR2 SASEGT. Between the trimmed V and J ends, which lost 6 bases and 5 bases, there was a span of 14 bases. The CDR3 region has the DNA TGTGCCAGCAGCATAACAGGGCTCGACGAGCAGTACTTC. Its translation: CASSITGLDEQYF.

The J gene is TRBJ1-5, the V gene TRBV19, with 9 bases identical to TRBD1. The CDR3 runs to 15 residues. Trimming removed 0 bases from V and 6 bases from J; junction bases left unmatched: 3. Germline values: CDR1 LNHDA, CDR2 SQIVND (reference sequence). CDR3 amino acids: CASSIEDRGGQPQHF. The CDR3 DNA sequence: TGTGCCAGTAGTATAGAGGACAGGGGAGGTCAGCCCCAGCATTTT.

The rearrangement links TRBV27 to TRBJ1-1, with D uncertain. There are 13 residues in the CDR3. Germline V CDR1 and CDR2: MNHEY, SMNVEV (reference sequence). V was trimmed by 5 bases and J by 1 base, leaving 8 bases between them. Here the CDR3 DNA reads TGTGCCAGCAGTCTTAGCAGGAACACTGAAGCTTTCTTT. Protein: CASSLSRNTEAFF.

V and J are TRBV19 and TRBJ1-1; 10 positions agree with TRBD1. Trimming cost V 5 bases and J 4 bases; bases outside gene matches: 7. Germline values: CDR1 LNHDA, CDR2 SQIVND (reference sequence). CDR3 size: 15 residues. The CDR3 DNA reads as TGTGCCAGTAGTCAGGGACAGGGGTTAATCACTGAAGCTTTCTTT. It yields the protein CASSQGQGLITEAFF. Looking up the rest from reference TRBV19 and TRBJ1-1 gives the full variable domain: DGGITQSPKYLFRKEGQNVTLSCEQNLNHDAMYWYRQDPGQGLRLIYYSQIVNDFQKGDIAEGYSVSREKKESFPLTVTSAQKNPTAFYLCASSQGQGLITEAFFGQGTRLTVV.

The V gene is TRBV7-6, the J gene TRBJ1-2; TRBD1 matches at 8 bases. V lost 5 bases to trimming and J lost 5 bases; unmatched junction nucleotides: 10. The CDR3 totals 15 residues. Germline-derived CDR1 and CDR2 are SGHVS and FNYEAQ. The DNA of the CDR3 is TGTGCCAGCAGCCCCCCGACAGGGGTGCTATATGGCTACACCTTC. Its translation is CASSPPTGVLYGYTF.

The V and J genes are TRBV7-3 and TRBJ1-2, with TRBD1 as a possible D gene (5 bases). V lost 5 bases to trimming and J lost 2 bases, with 15 bases between them. Germline loops: CDR1 SGHTA, CDR2 FQGTGA. This CDR3 spans 15 amino acids. Here the CDR3 reads CASSPLGEANYGYTF. The CDR3 bases are TGTGCCAGCAGCCCTTTAGGGGAGGCCAACTATGGCTACACCTTC.

CDR3 coding DNA: TGTGCCAGTAGTAAGACATCGTCCTCTGGAAACACCATATATTTT. Translated, it gives CASSKTSSSGNTIYF. This chain connects TRBV19 to TRBJ1-3; D uncertain. Germline CDR1 is LNHDA and CDR2 is SQIVND (reference sequence). CDR3 size: 15 residues. V was clipped by 4 bases and J by 0 bases, with 10 bases between them.

V and J are TRBV5-6 and TRBJ2-7, with D unclear. CDR1 is SGHDT, CDR2 YYEEEE, per germline. This CDR3 is built from 13 residues. Trimming took 0 bases from V and 3 from J, leaving 7 bases between them. CDR3 region: CASSLGRIYEQYF. The CDR3 region has the DNA TGTGCCAGCAGCTTGGGCAGAATCTACGAGCAGTACTTC.

The chain recombines TRBV7-2 with TRBJ1-2; perhaps TRBD1 as D (5 bases). This CDR3 has 13 residues. Germline assignment: CDR1 SGHTA and CDR2 FQGNSA. V was clipped by 6 bases and J by 3 bases, with 11 bases between them. The chain's CDR3 is CASRALGDYGYTF. The CDR3 DNA follows: TGTGCCAGCAGGGCCCTAGGGGACTATGGCTACACCTTC.

The chain joins TRBV25-1 to TRBJ2-2, with D hard to call. Germline CDR1 reads MGHDK; CDR2 reads SYGVNS. This CDR3 region has 16 residues. The germline V and J ends were trimmed by 3 bases and 3 bases, with 14 bases remaining between them. In nucleotides, the CDR3 is TGTGCCAGCAGTGACCCTGGCCGAAGTGACACCGGGGAGCTGTTTTTT. Protein product: CASSDPGRSDTGELFF.

The rearrangement links TRBV5-1 to TRBJ2-1; 12 nucleotides line up with TRBD2. Germline V gives CDR1 SGHRS, CDR2 YFSETQ. This CDR3 region has 20 residues. The J segment lost 5 bases and the V segment lost 3 bases, leaving 18 bases of the junction unmatched. The DNA of the CDR3 is TGCGCCAGCAGCTGGGAACGCGGGCTAGCGGGGGGGGGAAGCAACAATGAGCAGTTCTTC. It codes for CASSWERGLAGGGSNNEQFF.

This chain connects TRBV7-2 to TRBJ2-5; no clear D gene. This CDR3 is built from 13 residues. Trimming left V 5 bases short and J 3 bases short, with 10 bases between. Germline V gene sequence: CDR1 SGHTA, CDR2 FQGNSA. In DNA form, the CDR3 reads TGTGCCAGCAGCGCACCATCAAAAGAGACCCAGTACTTC. This codes for CASSAPSKETQYF. The full variable domain, completed using reference TRBV7-2 and TRBJ2-5, is GAGVSQSPSNKVTEKGKDVELRCDPISGHTALYWYRQSLGQGLEFLIYFQGNSAPDKSGLPSDRFSAERTGGSVSTLTIQRTQQEDSAVYLCASSAPSKETQYFGPGTRLLVL.

This clone was seen more than once but under ten times. The chain links TRBV19 to TRBJ1-6; D is unclear. The germline V gene has CDR1 LNHDA and CDR2 SQIVND (reference sequence). The CDR3 contains 15 residues. V dropped 6 bases and J dropped 7 bases, with 16 bases sitting between them. CDR3 protein: CASRWAYKGNSPLHF. DNA for the CDR3: TGTGCCAGTAGGTGGGCTTACAAGGGCAATTCACCCCTCCACTTT.

This chain connects TRBV9 to TRBJ2-1; 12 bases map to TRBD2. V lost 4 bases and J lost 5; bases outside the gene matches: 4. The CDR3 covers 15 residues. Germline assignment: CDR1 SGDLS and CDR2 YYNGEE. The CDR3 loop reads CASSILAGGHNEQFF. The CDR3 DNA reads TGTGCCAGCAGCATACTAGCGGGAGGCCACAATGAGCAGTTCTTC.